The 20 T cell receptor beta chains below all came from one sample that was sequenced in a study of tumor-infiltrating lymphocytes in primary liver carcinoma. A primer in the constant region served to generate TCR beta cDNA from 450 to 600 ng of total RNA. Three-round nested multiplex PCR performed with slightly modified ARM-PCR produced the TCR beta libraries. The first two PCR rounds, roughly 9 cycles each, used TRBV1-TRBV30 forward primers and a C-beta reverse primer. TCRdb used MiXCR to reprocess the multiplex PCR reads, holding one entry per CDR3 protein. Among more than 150,000 distinct CDR3 sequences listed, 50% to 75% were seen once. Germline DNA was also extracted, with blood RNA taken from unsorted whole blood. Sample: peripheral blood. These receptor sequences come from a man in his forties with primary liver carcinoma and hepatitis B virus infection.

The chain links TRBV6-5 to TRBJ2-3; D may be TRBD1 (6 bases). Per germline, CDR1 MNHEY and CDR2 SVGAGI. The CDR3 runs 14 residues. Trimming took off 10 bases at V and 4 bases at J, with 18 bases between the two ends. DNA for the CDR3: TGTGCCAACCGACTGACAGGCGAGGCAGATACGCAGTATTTT. It codes for CANRLTGEADTQYF.

Of note for this clonotype: A much larger clonotype is one base distant, so this may be a read error. The chain carries TRBV29-1 and TRBJ2-3; D remains ambiguous. The CDR3 consists of 15 residues. The germline CDR1 and CDR2 sequences are SQVTM and ANQGSEA. The CDR3 DNA reads as TGCAGCGTCACTGGGCCTTCGGGCAGCATAGATACGCAGTATTTT. Protein: CSVTGPSGSIDTQYF.

This clonotype was detected ten times or more. The CDR3 is CASSLGTLNTGELFF. In nucleotides, the CDR3 is TGTGCCAGCAGCTTGGGGACCCTGAACACCGGGGAGCTGTTTTTT. V and J are TRBV11-2 and TRBJ2-2; perhaps D is TRBD1 or TRBD2 (5 bases each). V lost 3 bases, J lost 1 base, and 9 bases lay in between. The CDR3 has 15 residues. CDR1 and CDR2 from the germline V gene are SGHAT and FQNNGV. The full variable domain, in which reference TRBV11-2 and TRBJ2-2 provide the parts outside the CDR3, is EAGVAQSPRYKIIEKRQSVAFWCNPISGHATLYWYQQILGQGPKLLIQFQNNGVVDDSQLPKDRFSAERLKGVDSTLKIQPAKLEDSAVYLCASSLGTLNTGELFFGEGSRLTVL.

V usage is TRBV20-1 and J usage is TRBJ2-5; 8 positions match TRBD2. Germline-derived CDR1 and CDR2 are DFQATT and SNEGSKA (reference sequence). V trimming: 1 base; J trimming: 5 bases; junction bases outside the gene matches: 9. The CDR3 runs 15 residues. The CDR3 is CSARAVAGILETQYF. CDR3 coding DNA: TGCAGTGCTAGAGCCGTAGCGGGGATATTGGAGACCCAGTACTTC.

The CDR3 nucleotides are TGCGGCGAAACGACAGGGTCCCAAGAGACCCAGTACTTC. Translated, it gives CGETTGSQETQYF. The chain recombines TRBV29-1 with TRBJ2-5, with TRBD1 matching 7 bases. Germline V lookup: CDR1 SQVTM, CDR2 ANQGSEA. The length of the CDR3 is 13 residues.

The chain combines TRBV6-5 with TRBJ2-3; D gene unclear. The CDR3 runs to 14 residues. Germline CDR1 is MNHEY and CDR2 is SVGAGI. The V gene lost 0 bases and the J gene lost 3 bases, with 7 bases spanning the gap. The CDR3, as DNA: TGTGCCAGCAGTTACTCCGGCCGTACAGATACGCAGTATTTT. Protein: CASSYSGRTDTQYF.

Concerning this clonotype: Mismatch with germline at one junction end may stem from a read error. The chain employs TRBV12-3 or TRBV12-4 and TRBJ1-5; TRBD1 is a possible D gene (6 bases). The CDR3 consists of 13 residues. DNA for the CDR3: TGTGCCAGCAGTGGACAGCCCAATCAGTCCCAGCATTTT. Its protein product is CASSGQPNQSQHF.

Concerning this clonotype itself: One junction end does not reproduce the germline sequence, and a read error may be involved. This chain uses TRBV11-2 with TRBJ2-7; D may be TRBD1 (6 bases). CDR1 is SGHAT and CDR2 is FQNNGV in the germline V gene. This CDR3 region has 13 residues. In nucleotides, the CDR3 is TGTGCCAACAGCTCTGCCGAGGGGGACGAGCAATACTTC. Translation: CANSSAEGDEQYF.

Concerning this clonotype: This sequence may be a read error, since a much larger clone differs from it by one base. The chain couples TRBV29-1 to TRBJ2-7; 9 bases are shared with TRBD1. Trimming removed 8 bases from V and 6 bases from J; junction bases left unmatched: 5. The CDR3 runs 11 residues. Germline CDR1 is SQVTM and CDR2 is ANQGSEA. This CDR3 is CSLGTGREQYF. The CDR3 bases are TGCAGCCTGGGGACAGGGCGCGAGCAGTACTTC.

This sequence joins TRBV5-4 and TRBJ2-7; 9 bases agree with TRBD1. With V trimmed by 3 bases and J by 1 base, 8 bases remained unmatched. This CDR3 comprises 16 residues. Germline assignment: CDR1 SGHNT and CDR2 YYREEE (reference sequence). The CDR3 spells CASSSGQGMRSYEQYF. The CDR3 coding sequence is TGTGCCAGCAGCTCGGGACAGGGTATGAGATCCTACGAGCAGTACTTC.

This chain joins TRBV11-2 and TRBJ2-5, with D maybe TRBD2 (6 bases). This CDR3 region has 16 residues. V gave up 5 bases and J gave up 2 bases, with 18 bases separating them. Germline CDR1 and CDR2: SGHAT and FQNNGV. The CDR3 region has the DNA TGTGCCAGCAGCCCAGTGACTAGGCTTGAGCAAGAGACCCAGTACTTC. Translation: CASSPVTRLEQETQYF.

The gene calls are TRBV4-1 and TRBJ1-5; 9 nucleotides agree with TRBD1. Germline values: CDR1 MGHRA, CDR2 YSYEKL. The CDR3 spans 16 residues. The ends lost 3 bases at V and 2 bases at J; junction bases unmatched: 5. The CDR3 loop is CASSQGQGARNQPQHF. In DNA form, the CDR3 reads TGCGCCAGCAGCCAGGGACAGGGAGCCCGCAATCAGCCCCAGCATTTT.

For this clonotype: Since no conserved phenylalanine or tryptophan closes the CDR3, a read error is the likely cause. No DNA is shown, since the ends of the CDR3 on it are uncertain; the CDR3 is the one TCRdb lists. The chain couples TRBV11-3 to TRBJ2-5; the table's D gene call, TRBD1, was not cross checked with the DNA. Including both end residues, the CDR3 is 15 amino acids long. Germline assignment: CDR1 SGHNT and CDR2 YENEEA. CDR3 protein: CASSLGQGSEETHYL.

In this sample, this clonotype turned up a few times. The rearrangement links TRBV4-1 to TRBJ2-1; 8 positions agree with TRBD1. The length of the CDR3 is 14 residues. V lost 3 bases to trimming and J lost 7 bases; unmatched junction nucleotides: 5. The germline V gene encodes CDR1 MGHRA and CDR2 YSYEKL. The chain's CDR3 is CASSQVTGGNEQFF. For the CDR3, the DNA is TGCGCCAGCAGCCAGGTTACAGGGGGTAATGAGCAGTTCTTC.

In the case of this clonotype: Just one base apart from a much larger clone, this may be a read error. The chain has TRBV11-3 and TRBJ2-5; D gene ambiguous. Germline V CDR1 and CDR2: SGHNT, YENEEA. Trimming pared 1 base from V and 1 base from J, leaving 10 bases between. The CDR3 loop spans 15 amino acids. In DNA, the CDR3 is TGTGCCAGCAGCTTAGCCTACGAGGCCCAAGAGACCCAGTACTTC. The encoded protein is CASSLAYEAQETQYF.

With respect to this clonotype: A much bigger clone sits one base away, suggesting this may be a read error. This sequence joins TRBV6-1 and TRBJ2-1; tentative D call: TRBD1 (7 bases). Germline assignment: CDR1 MNHNS and CDR2 SASEGT. There are 14 residues in the CDR3. CDR3 region: CTSRERQGGNEQFF. The CDR3 nucleotides read TGTACCAGCAGAGAAAGGCAGGGGGGCAATGAGCAGTTCTTC.

The genes are TRBV11-2 and TRBJ2-4, with TRBD2 matching 9 bases. V lost 2 bases to trimming and J lost 13 bases; unmatched junction nucleotides: 12. Germline V gene data show CDR1 as SGHAT and CDR2 as FQNNGV. CDR3 size: 15 residues. The CDR3 DNA is TGTGCCAGCAGCTTATCTAGCGGGAACGGAAACGTACAGTACTTC. Amino acids: CASSLSSGNGNVQYF.

The chain employs TRBV6-1 and TRBJ2-7; perhaps TRBD1 as D (6 bases). Germline V gene data show CDR1 as MNHNS and CDR2 as SASEGT. The length of the CDR3 is 16 residues. V was clipped by 8 bases and J by 0 bases, with 20 bases between them. The CDR3 DNA reads TGTGCCAGCGGTCAACAGGGAATTAGTCCCTCCTACGAGCAGTACTTC. Translating it yields CASGQQGISPSYEQYF.

V is TRBV5-1 and J is TRBJ2-3; 10 bases match TRBD2. This CDR3 spans 16 amino acids. V trimming: 1 base; J trimming: 1 base; junction bases outside the gene matches: 3. The germline CDR1 and CDR2 sequences are SGHRS and YFSETQ. CDR3 sequence (DNA): TGCGCCAGCAGCTTGAGGCTAGCGGGAGGCACAGATACGCAGTATTTT. Encoded protein: CASSLRLAGGTDTQYF.

Details on this clonotype: Sequence at one end of the junction differs from germline and may be a read error. J is TRBJ2-7 and V is TRBV11-2; the D gene is possibly TRBD2 (6 bases). The length of the CDR3 is 15 residues. Per the germline V gene, CDR1 is SGHAT and CDR2 is FQNNGV. The CDR3 loop is CASSLAPSTAGEQHF. For the CDR3, the DNA is TGTGCCAGCAGCTTAGCCCCCTCTACAGCGGGCGAGCAGCACTTC. Filled out from reference TRBV11-2 and TRBJ2-7, the complete variable domain reads EAGVAQSPRYKIIEKRQSVAFWCNPISGHATLYWYQQILGQGPKLLIQFQNNGVVDDSQLPKDRFSAERLKGVDSTLKIQPAKLEDSAVYLCASSLAPSTAGEQHFGPGTRLTVT.